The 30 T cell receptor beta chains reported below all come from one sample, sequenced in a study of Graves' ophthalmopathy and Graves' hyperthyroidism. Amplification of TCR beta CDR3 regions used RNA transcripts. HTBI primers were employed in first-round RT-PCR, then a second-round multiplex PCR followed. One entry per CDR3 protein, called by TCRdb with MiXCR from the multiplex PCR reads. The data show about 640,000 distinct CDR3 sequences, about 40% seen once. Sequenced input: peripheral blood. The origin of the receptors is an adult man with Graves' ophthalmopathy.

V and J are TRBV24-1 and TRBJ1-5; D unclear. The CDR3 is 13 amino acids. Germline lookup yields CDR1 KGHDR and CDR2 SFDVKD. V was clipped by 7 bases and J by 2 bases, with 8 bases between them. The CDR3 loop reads CATRGFGNQPQHF. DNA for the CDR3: TGTGCCACCAGGGGGTTTGGCAATCAGCCCCAGCATTTT.

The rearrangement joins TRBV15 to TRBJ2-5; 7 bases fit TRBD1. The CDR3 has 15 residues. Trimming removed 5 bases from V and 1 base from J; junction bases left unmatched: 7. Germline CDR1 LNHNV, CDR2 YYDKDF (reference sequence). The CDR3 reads CATSSGNRGQETQYF. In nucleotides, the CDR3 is TGTGCCACCAGCTCTGGGAACAGGGGCCAAGAGACCCAGTACTTC.

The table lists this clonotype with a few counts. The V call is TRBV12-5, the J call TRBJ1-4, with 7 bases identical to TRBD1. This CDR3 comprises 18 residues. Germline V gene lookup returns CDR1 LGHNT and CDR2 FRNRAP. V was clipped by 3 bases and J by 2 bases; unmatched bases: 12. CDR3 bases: TGTGCTAGTGGTTTCCTCCCCATGCCAGGGGGGACTAATGAAAAACTGTTTTTT. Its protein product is CASGFLPMPGGTNEKLFF.

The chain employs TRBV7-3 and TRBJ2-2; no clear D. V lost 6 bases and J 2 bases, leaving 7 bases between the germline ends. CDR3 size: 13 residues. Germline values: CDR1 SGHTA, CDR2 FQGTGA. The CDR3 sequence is CASRVLNTGELFF. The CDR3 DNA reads TGTGCCAGCAGGGTCCTTAACACCGGGGAGCTGTTTTTT. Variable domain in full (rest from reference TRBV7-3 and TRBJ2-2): GAGVSQTPSNKVTEKGKYVELRCDPISGHTALYWYRQSLGQGPEFLIYFQGTGAADDSGLPNDRFFAVRPEGSVSTLKIQRTERGDSAVYLCASRVLNTGELFFGEGSRLTVL.

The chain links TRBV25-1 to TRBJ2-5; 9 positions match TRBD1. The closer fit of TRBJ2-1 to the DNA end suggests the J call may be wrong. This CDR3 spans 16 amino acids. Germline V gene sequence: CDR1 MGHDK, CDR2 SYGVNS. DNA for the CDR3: TGTGCCAGCAGTGAAACAGGGACAGGGATAAAGGATGAGCAGTTCTTC. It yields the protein CASSETGTGIKDEQFF.

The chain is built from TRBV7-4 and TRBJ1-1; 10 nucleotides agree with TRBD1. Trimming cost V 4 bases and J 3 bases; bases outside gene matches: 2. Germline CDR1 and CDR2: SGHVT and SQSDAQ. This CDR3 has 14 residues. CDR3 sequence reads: CASSYGQGDTEAFF. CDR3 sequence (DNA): TGTGCCAGCAGCTATGGACAGGGGGACACTGAAGCTTTCTTT. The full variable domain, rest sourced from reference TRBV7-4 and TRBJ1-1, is GAGVSQSPRYKVAKRGRDVALRCDSISGHVTLYWYRQTLGQGSEVLTYSQSDAQRDKSGRPSGRFSAERPERSVSTLKIQRTEQGDSAVYLCASSYGQGDTEAFFGQGTRLTVV.

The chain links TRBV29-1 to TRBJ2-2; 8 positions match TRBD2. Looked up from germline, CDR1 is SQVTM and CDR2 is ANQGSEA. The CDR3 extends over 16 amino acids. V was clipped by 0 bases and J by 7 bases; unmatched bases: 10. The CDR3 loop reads CSVEDQTSVGYGELFF. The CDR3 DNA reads TGCAGCGTTGAAGATCAGACTAGCGTAGGTTACGGGGAGCTGTTTTTT.

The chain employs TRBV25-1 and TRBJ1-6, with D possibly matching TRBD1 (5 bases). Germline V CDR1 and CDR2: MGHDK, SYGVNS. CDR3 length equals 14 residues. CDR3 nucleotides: TGTGACCGTGACCCCGGGACTATTAATTCACCCCTCCACTTT. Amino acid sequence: CDRDPGTINSPLHF.

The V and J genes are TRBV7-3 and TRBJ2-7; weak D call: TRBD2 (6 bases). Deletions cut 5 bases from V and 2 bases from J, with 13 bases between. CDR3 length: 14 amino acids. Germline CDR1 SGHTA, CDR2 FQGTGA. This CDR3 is CASSGGALTYEQYF. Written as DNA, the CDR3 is TGTGCCAGCAGCGGCGGGGCCCTCACCTACGAGCAGTACTTC.

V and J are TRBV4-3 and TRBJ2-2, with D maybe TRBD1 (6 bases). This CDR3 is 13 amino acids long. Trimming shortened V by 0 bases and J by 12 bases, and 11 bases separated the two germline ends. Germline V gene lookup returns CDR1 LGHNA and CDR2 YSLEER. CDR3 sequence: CASSQDWWGQLFF. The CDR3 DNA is TGCGCCAGCAGCCAAGATTGGTGGGGGCAGCTGTTTTTT.

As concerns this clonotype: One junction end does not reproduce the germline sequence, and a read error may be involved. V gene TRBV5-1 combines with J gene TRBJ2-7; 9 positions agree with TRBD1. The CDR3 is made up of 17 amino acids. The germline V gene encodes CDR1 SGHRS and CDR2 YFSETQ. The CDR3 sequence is CASSQSPGTGSYYEQYF. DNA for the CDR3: TGTGCCAGCAGCCAGAGTCCCGGGACAGGGTCGTACTACGAGCAGTACTTC.

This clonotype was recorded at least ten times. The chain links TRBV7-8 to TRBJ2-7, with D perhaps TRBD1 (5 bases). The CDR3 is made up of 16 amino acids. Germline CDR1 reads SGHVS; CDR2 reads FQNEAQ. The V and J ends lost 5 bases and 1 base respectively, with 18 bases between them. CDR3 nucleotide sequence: TGTGCCAGCAGCCCTGAGGCAGGGCGGAGTTCCTACGAGCAGTACTTC. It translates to CASSPEAGRSSYEQYF.

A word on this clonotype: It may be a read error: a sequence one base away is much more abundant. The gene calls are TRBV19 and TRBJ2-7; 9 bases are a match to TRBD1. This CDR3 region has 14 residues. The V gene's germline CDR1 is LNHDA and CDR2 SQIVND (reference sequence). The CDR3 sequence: CASSIAGTGHERYF. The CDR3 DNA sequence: TGTGCCAGTAGTATAGCCGGGACAGGGCACGAGCGGTACTTC.

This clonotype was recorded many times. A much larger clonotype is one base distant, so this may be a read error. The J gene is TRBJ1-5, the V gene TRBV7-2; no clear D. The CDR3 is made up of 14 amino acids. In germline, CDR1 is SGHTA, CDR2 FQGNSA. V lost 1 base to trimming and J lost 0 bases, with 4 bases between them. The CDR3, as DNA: TGTGCCAGCAGCTTAGTAGATAGCAATCAGCCCCAGCATTTT. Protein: CASSLVDSNQPQHF.

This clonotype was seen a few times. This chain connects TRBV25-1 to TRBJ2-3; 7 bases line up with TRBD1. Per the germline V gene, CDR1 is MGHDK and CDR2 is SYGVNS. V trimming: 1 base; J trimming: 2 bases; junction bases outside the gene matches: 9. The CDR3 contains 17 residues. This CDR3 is CASSEWGTAALTDTQYF. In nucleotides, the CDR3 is TGTGCCAGCAGTGAATGGGGGACAGCGGCCCTCACAGATACGCAGTATTTT.

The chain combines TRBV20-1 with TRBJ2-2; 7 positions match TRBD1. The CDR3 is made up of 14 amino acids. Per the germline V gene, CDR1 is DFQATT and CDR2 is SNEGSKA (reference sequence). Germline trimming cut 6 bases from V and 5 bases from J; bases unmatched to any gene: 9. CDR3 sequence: CSAQLGGGTGELFF. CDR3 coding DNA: TGCAGTGCCCAGCTAGGGGGCGGTACCGGGGAGCTGTTTTTT.

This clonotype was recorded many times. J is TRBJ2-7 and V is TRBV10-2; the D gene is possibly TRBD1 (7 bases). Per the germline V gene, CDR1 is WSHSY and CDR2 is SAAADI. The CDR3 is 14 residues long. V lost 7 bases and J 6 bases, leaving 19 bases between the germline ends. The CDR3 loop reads CASTDRQGGPEQYF. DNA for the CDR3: TGCGCCAGCACGGATAGGCAGGGGGGCCCCGAGCAGTACTTC.

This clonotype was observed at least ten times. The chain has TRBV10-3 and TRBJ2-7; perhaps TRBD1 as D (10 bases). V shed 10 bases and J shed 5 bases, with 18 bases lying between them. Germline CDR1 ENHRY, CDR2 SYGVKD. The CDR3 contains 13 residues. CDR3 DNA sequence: TGTGCCAGCGGGAGGGACAGGGGCCACGAGCAGTACTTC. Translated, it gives CASGRDRGHEQYF.

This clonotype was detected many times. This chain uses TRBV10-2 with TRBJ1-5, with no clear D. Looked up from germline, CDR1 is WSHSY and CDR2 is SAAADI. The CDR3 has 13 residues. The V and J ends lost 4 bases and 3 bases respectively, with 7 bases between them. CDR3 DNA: TGCGCCAGCAGTGTTGATAACAATCAGCCCCAGCATTTT. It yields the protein CASSVDNNQPQHF.

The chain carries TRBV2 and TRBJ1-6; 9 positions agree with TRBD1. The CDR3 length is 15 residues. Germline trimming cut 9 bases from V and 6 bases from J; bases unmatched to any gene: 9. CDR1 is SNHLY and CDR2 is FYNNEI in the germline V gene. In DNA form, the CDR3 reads TGTGCCAGTGAAGTTACGGGACAGGGTAATTCACCCCTCCACTTT. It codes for CASEVTGQGNSPLHF.

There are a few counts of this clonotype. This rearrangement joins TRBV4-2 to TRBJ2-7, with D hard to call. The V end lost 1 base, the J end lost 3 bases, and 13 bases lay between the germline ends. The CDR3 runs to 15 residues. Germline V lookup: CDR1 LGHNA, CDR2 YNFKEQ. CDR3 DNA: TGTGCCAGCAGCCAAGGGATTGTAGGCAGCTACGAGCAGTACTTC. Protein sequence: CASSQGIVGSYEQYF.

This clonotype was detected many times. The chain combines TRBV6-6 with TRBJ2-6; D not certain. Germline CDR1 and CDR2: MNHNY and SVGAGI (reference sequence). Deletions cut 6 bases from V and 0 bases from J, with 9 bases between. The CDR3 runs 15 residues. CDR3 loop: CASRALLSGANVLTF. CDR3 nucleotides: TGTGCCAGCAGGGCCCTCCTCTCTGGGGCCAACGTCCTGACTTTC.

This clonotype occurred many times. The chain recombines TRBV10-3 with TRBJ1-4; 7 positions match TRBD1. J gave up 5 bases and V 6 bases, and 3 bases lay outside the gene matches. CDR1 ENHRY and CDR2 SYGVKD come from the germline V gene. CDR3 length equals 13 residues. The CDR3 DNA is TGTGCCATCAGAGGGACAGAAAATGAAAAACTGTTTTTT. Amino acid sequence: CAIRGTENEKLFF.

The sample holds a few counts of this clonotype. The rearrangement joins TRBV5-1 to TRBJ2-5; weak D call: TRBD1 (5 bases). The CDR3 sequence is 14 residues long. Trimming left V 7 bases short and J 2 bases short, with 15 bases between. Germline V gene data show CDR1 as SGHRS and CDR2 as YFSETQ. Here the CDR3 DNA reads TGCGCCAGCGGCAGGGTGCCCTTACAAGAGACCCAGTACTTC. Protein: CASGRVPLQETQYF.

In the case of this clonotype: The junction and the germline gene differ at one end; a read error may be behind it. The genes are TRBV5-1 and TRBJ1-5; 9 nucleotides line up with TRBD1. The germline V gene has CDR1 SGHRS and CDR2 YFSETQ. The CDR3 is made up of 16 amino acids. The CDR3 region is CASSEQGASSNQPQHF. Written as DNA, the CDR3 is TGTGCCAGCAGCGAACAGGGGGCATCTAGCAATCAGCCCCAGCATTTT.

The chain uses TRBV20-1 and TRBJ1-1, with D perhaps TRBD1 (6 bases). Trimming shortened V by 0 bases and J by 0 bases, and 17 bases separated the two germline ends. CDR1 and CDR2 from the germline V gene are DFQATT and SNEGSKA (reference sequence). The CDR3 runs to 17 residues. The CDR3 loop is CSAREPNGGGLNTEAFF. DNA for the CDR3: TGCAGTGCTAGAGAGCCAAATGGGGGGGGCTTGAACACTGAAGCTTTCTTT.

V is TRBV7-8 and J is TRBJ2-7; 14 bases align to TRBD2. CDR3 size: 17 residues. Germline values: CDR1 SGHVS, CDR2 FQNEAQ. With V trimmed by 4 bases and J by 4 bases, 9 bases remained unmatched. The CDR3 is CASSSSRTSGRRYEQYF. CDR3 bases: TGTGCCAGCAGCTCCTCTAGGACTAGCGGGAGGAGATACGAGCAGTACTTC.

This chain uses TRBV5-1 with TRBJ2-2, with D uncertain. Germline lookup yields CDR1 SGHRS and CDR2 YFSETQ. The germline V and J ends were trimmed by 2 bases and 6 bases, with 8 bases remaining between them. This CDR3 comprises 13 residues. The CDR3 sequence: CASSLDIPGELFF. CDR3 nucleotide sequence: TGCGCCAGCAGCTTAGACATTCCCGGGGAGCTGTTTTTT.

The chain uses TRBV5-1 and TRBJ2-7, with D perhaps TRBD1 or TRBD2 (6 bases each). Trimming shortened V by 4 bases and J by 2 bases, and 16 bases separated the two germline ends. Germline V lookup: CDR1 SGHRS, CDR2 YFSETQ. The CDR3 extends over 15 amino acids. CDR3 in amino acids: CASSPGDSNPYEQYF. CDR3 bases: TGCGCCAGCAGCCCAGGGGACTCAAATCCCTACGAGCAGTACTTC.

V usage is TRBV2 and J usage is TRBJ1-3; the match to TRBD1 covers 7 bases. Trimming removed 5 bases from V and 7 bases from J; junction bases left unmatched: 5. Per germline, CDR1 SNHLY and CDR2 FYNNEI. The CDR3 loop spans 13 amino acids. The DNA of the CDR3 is TGTGCCAGCAGTAAAGGGACAGAGAACACCATATATTTT. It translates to CASSKGTENTIYF.